This entry is about one TCR beta chain. What it recognizes is unknown. Each CDR3 protein gets one entry after TCRdb re-called the RT-PCR reads with MiXCR. The repertoire holds around 540,000 distinct CDR3 sequences, about an eighth seen once, with about a tenth in the top ten. This sample is part of a study of response to subunit inactivated influenza vaccine. General study results and limits: Authors suggested each seasonal flu vaccination may recruit only limited numbers of new T cells.

The specimen comprised PBMCs from blood, sampled on the day of vaccination. The sequence was obtained from a man between 45 and 60 years old who received an inactivated influenza vaccine.

The chain's CDR3 is CASSWGLAGEYYEQYF. CDR3 coding DNA: TGTGCCAGCAGCTGGGGACTAGCGGGAGAATACTACGAGCAGTACTTC. This chain links TRBV7-2 with TRBJ2-7; 14 positions agree with TRBD2. V gave up 4 bases and J gave up 3 bases; unmatched junction bases: 5. From germline, CDR1 is SGHTA and CDR2 FQGNSA. This CDR3 comprises 16 residues.